The 21 T cell receptor beta chains in this list originate from one sample, sequenced in a study of T cells in Graves' hyperthyroidism and ophthalmopathy. It was RNA transcripts that yielded the amplified TCR beta CDR3 regions. The HTBI set primed first-round TCR CDR3 RT-PCR. From the multiplex PCR reads, TCRdb called clonotypes with MiXCR, one entry per CDR3 protein. There are some 180,000 distinct CDR3 sequences in the sample; over 15% occur only once, and roughly 28% lies in the top ten. Source material: blood. The origin of the receptors is a woman aged 45-60 years with Graves' hyperthyroidism.

This clonotype was recorded many times. The chain is built from TRBV12-3 or TRBV12-4 and TRBJ2-1; D unresolved. V was pared by 1 base and J by 4 bases, with 11 bases between. The CDR3 has 15 residues. CDR3 protein: CASSLGGLGYNEQFF. The CDR3 bases are TGTGCCAGCAGTTTAGGGGGATTAGGATACAATGAGCAGTTCTTC.

This clonotype was counted a single time. This rearrangement joins TRBV6-2 or TRBV6-3 to TRBJ2-4, with a tentative D call TRBD1 (6 bases). The germline V and J ends were trimmed by 0 bases and 7 bases, with 13 bases remaining between them. The CDR3 totals 15 residues. CDR1 MNHEY and CDR2 SVGEGT come from the germline V gene. The DNA of the CDR3 is TGTGCCAGCAGTTACTCGAGGGGGAGCGGTAACATTCAGTACTTC. Encoded protein: CASSYSRGSGNIQYF.

The V call is TRBV7-8, the J call TRBJ2-5, with D perhaps TRBD1 (5 bases). Between the trimmed V and J ends, which lost 1 base and 6 bases, there was a span of 9 bases. The V gene's germline CDR1 is SGHVS and CDR2 FQNEAQ. There are 13 residues in the CDR3. The CDR3 spells CASSLGAGQTQYF. The CDR3 DNA is TGTGCCAGCAGCTTAGGGGCAGGGCAGACCCAGTACTTC.

This clonotype appeared many times. The V gene is TRBV10-3, the J gene TRBJ2-1; 8 nucleotides line up with TRBD1. Germline V gene data show CDR1 as ENHRY and CDR2 as SYGVKD. This CDR3 region has 14 residues. Trimming at V came to 5 bases and at J to 4 bases, leaving 4 bases not matched to a gene. CDR3 sequence reads: CAISLGTGYNEQFF. In DNA form, the CDR3 reads TGTGCCATCAGTCTAGGGACAGGATACAATGAGCAGTTCTTC.

This clonotype was counted ten times or more. This chain connects TRBV18 to TRBJ1-4; D is ambiguous. CDR1 KGHSH and CDR2 LQKENI come from the germline V gene. The CDR3 loop spans 11 amino acids. V lost 6 bases, J lost 7 bases, and 6 bases lay in between. The CDR3 is CASSPGEKLFF. CDR3 DNA: TGTGCCAGCTCCCCTGGTGAAAAACTGTTTTTT.

In its sample, this clonotype was seen a few times. The V call is TRBV4-2, the J call TRBJ2-1, with 7 bases that match TRBD2. The V segment lost 0 bases and the J segment 4 bases; nucleotides outside the gene matches: 6. CDR1 and CDR2 (germline): LGHNA, YNFKEQ. This CDR3 has 16 amino acids. The CDR3 DNA follows: TGTGCCAGCAGCCAAGATCAAGCGGGGCCATACAATGAGCAGTTCTTC. Its translation is CASSQDQAGPYNEQFF.

This clonotype was seen at least ten times. The genes are TRBV6-5 and TRBJ2-4; either TRBD1 or TRBD2 may fit D (5 bases each). V lost 0 bases and J 8 bases, leaving 14 bases between the germline ends. Germline V CDR1 and CDR2: MNHEY, SVGAGI. The CDR3 is 15 amino acids. CDR3 sequence (DNA): TGTGCCAGCAGTTACTCGATCGCAGGGCGGGACATTCAGTACTTC. As protein: CASSYSIAGRDIQYF.

This clonotype was seen many times. The V gene is TRBV27, the J gene TRBJ1-5; 7 positions match TRBD1. There are 13 residues in the CDR3. Per germline, CDR1 MNHEY and CDR2 SMNVEV (reference sequence). The ends lost 2 bases at V and 7 bases at J; junction bases unmatched: 2. DNA for the CDR3: TGTGCCAGCAGTTTAACAGGGGCCCAGCCCCAGCATTTT. Its translation: CASSLTGAQPQHF.

There are many counts of this clonotype. The rearrangement uses TRBV7-9 and TRBJ2-1, with D perhaps matching TRBD1 or TRBD2 (6 bases each). The CDR3 sequence is 12 residues long. Germline V gene sequence: CDR1 SEHNR, CDR2 FQNEAQ (reference sequence). V dropped 1 base and J dropped 10 bases, with 8 bases sitting between them. The CDR3 here is CASSLGGTEQFF. In DNA form, the CDR3 reads TGTGCCAGCAGCTTAGGCGGGACAGAGCAGTTCTTC.

CDR3 residues: CASSNRGRSTDTQYF. The CDR3 nucleotides are TGTGCCAGCAGCAACAGGGGGCGTAGTACAGATACGCAGTATTTT. V usage is TRBV7-2 and J usage is TRBJ2-3, with 9 bases identical to TRBD1. The CDR3 is 15 amino acids. CDR1 and CDR2 (germline): SGHTA, FQGNSA. V shed 5 bases and J 3 bases; nucleotides not matched to a gene: 6.

This clonotype was seen repeatedly, ten times or more. V and J are TRBV28 and TRBJ2-3; the D gene is possibly TRBD1 (5 bases). V was pared by 5 bases and J by 14 bases, with 20 bases between. There are 13 residues in the CDR3. Germline V gene lookup returns CDR1 MDHEN and CDR2 SYDVKM. Written as DNA, the CDR3 is TGTGCCAGCAGTCCCTCCATGACAGAGAATAGGTATTTT. It translates to CASSPSMTENRYF.

The genes are TRBV2 and TRBJ2-5; D is ambiguous. CDR3 length: 12 amino acids. Germline CDR1 is SNHLY and CDR2 is FYNNEI. The V end lost 6 bases, the J end lost 5 bases, and 10 bases lay between the germline ends. CDR3 bases: TGTGCCAGCAGCTTGACTTCGGAGACCCAGTACTTC. Its protein product is CASSLTSETQYF.

The chain couples TRBV19 to TRBJ2-4; D gene uncertain. The length of the CDR3 is 17 residues. V was clipped by 5 bases and J by 0 bases, with 17 bases between them. Germline V CDR1 and CDR2: LNHDA, SQIVND (reference sequence). Written as DNA, the CDR3 is TGTGCCAGTAGTGGGGTGCGCAGCCAGTTAGCCAAAAACATTCAGTACTTC. Translation: CASSGVRSQLAKNIQYF.

This clonotype has more than one count but fewer than ten. The chain is built from TRBV4-2 and TRBJ2-5; perhaps D is TRBD1 or TRBD2 (5 bases each). Trimming left V 4 bases short and J 4 bases short, with 10 bases between. The CDR3 has 13 amino acids. Per the germline V gene, CDR1 is LGHNA and CDR2 is YNFKEQ. The DNA for the CDR3 is TGTGCCAGCAGCCTCCGGGACGGAGAGACCCAGTACTTC. Residues: CASSLRDGETQYF.

CDR3 in amino acids: CASSSSRGYNEQFF. The CDR3 nucleotides read TGCGCCAGCAGCTCCTCCCGGGGTTACAATGAGCAGTTCTTC. This sequence joins TRBV5-1 and TRBJ2-1; D is perhaps TRBD2 (5 bases). The V end lost 3 bases, the J end lost 4 bases, and 11 bases lay between the germline ends. Per the germline V gene, CDR1 is SGHRS and CDR2 is YFSETQ. This CDR3 region has 14 residues.

This clonotype appeared many times. V gene TRBV12-3 or TRBV12-4 combines with J gene TRBJ1-5, with unresolved D. This CDR3 is 14 amino acids long. Trimming took 5 bases from V and 0 from J, leaving 8 bases between them. CDR3 sequence (DNA): TGTGCCAGCAGTGGCGGGTATAGCAATCAGCCCCAGCATTTT. Residues: CASSGGYSNQPQHF.

This clonotype was counted many times. V usage is TRBV11-2 and J usage is TRBJ2-2; TRBD2 aligns across 8 bases. The CDR3 sequence is 16 residues long. J was trimmed by 3 bases and V by 3 bases; bases with no gene match: 6. The V gene's germline CDR1 is SGHAT and CDR2 FQNNGV. The DNA for the CDR3 is TGTGCCAGCAGCTTTCCTGAGACTAGCGACACCGGGGAGCTGTTTTTT. Encoded protein: CASSFPETSDTGELFF. The complete variable domain, with remaining parts taken from reference TRBV11-2 and TRBJ2-2, reads EAGVAQSPRYKIIEKRQSVAFWCNPISGHATLYWYQQILGQGPKLLIQFQNNGVVDDSQLPKDRFSAERLKGVDSTLKIQPAKLEDSAVYLCASSFPETSDTGELFFGEGSRLTVL.

In its sample, this clonotype was seen many times. The chain combines TRBV20-1 with TRBJ1-2; perhaps TRBD1 as D (5 bases). Germline CDR1 is DFQATT and CDR2 is SNEGSKA (reference sequence). CDR3 length equals 14 residues. V gave up 3 bases and J gave up 1 base, with 12 bases separating them. The CDR3 is CSASGGTDNYGYTF. In nucleotides, the CDR3 is TGCAGTGCTAGTGGGGGGACGGATAACTATGGCTACACCTTC.

The chain carries TRBV5-4 and TRBJ2-1; D may match TRBD1 or TRBD2 (6 bases each). The CDR3 spans 14 residues. Germline V gene sequence: CDR1 SGHNT, CDR2 YYREEE (reference sequence). Deletions cut 5 bases from V and 7 bases from J, with 16 bases between. DNA for the CDR3: TGTGCCAGCAGTAGCCCCGGGGGCGTGAATGAGCAGTTCTTC. This translates into CASSSPGGVNEQFF.

This clonotype was counted at least ten times. The chain recombines TRBV7-2 with TRBJ2-2; D might be TRBD1 (6 bases). V was cut by 1 base and J by 1 base, with 10 bases left in between. The CDR3 totals 16 residues. Per the germline V gene, CDR1 is SGHTA and CDR2 is FQGNSA. CDR3 in amino acids: CASSLVGTWNTGELFF. DNA of the CDR3: TGTGCCAGCAGCTTAGTTGGGACATGGAACACCGGGGAGCTGTTTTTT.

This clonotype was detected many times. The chain couples TRBV19 to TRBJ2-3, with TRBD1 matching over 8 bases. V lost 5 bases to trimming and J lost 2 bases; unmatched junction nucleotides: 9. Germline V gene lookup returns CDR1 LNHDA and CDR2 SQIVND (reference sequence). CDR3 length: 16 amino acids. CDR3: CASSPGQETYTDTQYF. The CDR3 DNA reads TGTGCCAGTAGTCCGGGACAGGAGACCTACACAGATACGCAGTATTTT.